The present TCR beta chain was sequenced within a study of blood T cell repertoires in COVID-19. The germline gives CDR1 GTSNPN, CDR2 SVGIG (reference sequence). The CDR3 is 16 residues long. The V end lost 1 base, the J end lost 9 bases, and 19 bases lay between the germline ends. Original data processing: Using reference gene primer amplification, nucleated cell counts were estimated. The data were produced by immunoSEQ multiplex PCR, yet TCRdb's version contains in-frame clones alone and is incomplete. That table supplies the V and J calls and clone size; D and trimming were determined from the DNA. Found here are about 180,000 clones, about 86% of them singletons; the top ten hold under 15%.

The sequenced sample was peripheral blood. The chain links TRBV30 to TRBJ1-6, with a weak D call TRBD1 (5 bases). The clonotype was recovered from a woman between 70 and 85 years old with COVID-19, enrolled during active disease. The CDR3 here is CAWSEGFGSQGSPLHF. As DNA, the CDR3 is TGTGCCTGGAGTGAGGGTTTTGGAAGCCAGGGTTCACCCCTCCACTTT.